This T cell receptor beta chain was retrieved from a study of shared clonotypes between healthy human individuals. About the study: CD4 naive cells filled three plates per donor, CD4 memory three, CD8 naive two and CD8 memory one.

Deletions cut 4 bases from V and 3 bases from J, with 16 bases between. The CDR3 spans 15 residues. The germline V gene has CDR1 LNHDA and CDR2 SQIVND (reference sequence). TCRdb keeps only in-frame clones here, not all; method: immunoSEQ multiplex PCR. The sample holds 2 million to 2.5 million clones, more than 85% seen once. General observations from the study: Sample collection involved blood only; tissue repertoires are likely different. Larger richness was generally estimated for naive than memory subsets.

Comments on this clone: Its target is unknown.

The chain combines TRBV19 with TRBJ2-7, with D tentatively TRBD2 (5 bases). Sequencing input: naive CD4+ T cells from PBMCs. Subset meaning: CD45RA+ positively selected. The sequence derives from a young man in good health. Some clones in this sample may be carry-over from other donors' samples. CDR3 amino acids: CASSNPGNGIYEQYF. Written as DNA, the CDR3 is TGTGCCAGTAGTAACCCCGGAAACGGGATCTACGAGCAGTACTTC.